This T cell receptor beta chain was recovered during a study of CD8+ T cells in alopecia areata. The CDR3 has 18 residues. The trim removed 0 bases at V and 0 bases at J, leaving 7 bases unmatched. CDR1 SNHLY and CDR2 FYNNEI come from the germline V gene. Investigators sorted PBMCs to obtain both CD4+ and CD8+ T cells. RNA extraction was followed by reverse transcription into cDNA, which acted as the sequencing template. TCRdb's table, derived via immunoSEQ multiplex PCR, lists solely in-frame clones and lacks some. The data show 130,000 to 150,000 clones, with more than 55% seen just once and just over 35% held by the top ten. In regard to this clone: The antigen is undetermined.

Broader study findings: TCRs were shared less clearly across patients than in mice, possibly for HLA-related reasons. Besides other cells, scalp samples also yield sequences of resident alphabeta T cells from normal skin. Clonality was higher in lesional than normal scalp, especially in alopecia totalis/universalis.

V is TRBV2 and J is TRBJ2-3, with 9 bases identical to TRBD1. Sequencing input: CD8+ T cells sorted from blood. The TCR comes from a human donor in good health. CDR3 coding DNA: TGTGCCAGCAGTGAAGCGCTTCTAGGGACAGGGAGCACAGATACGCAGTATTTT. Residues: CASSEALLGTGSTDTQYF.